This T cell receptor (beta chain) was observed in a study of beta chain features in type 1 diabetes. All of the isolated RNA was reverse transcribed, so expressed TCRB transcripts were sequenced. Assay used: immunoSEQ multiplex PCR; TCRdb lists only in-frame clones, some missing. Of about 330,000 clones in the sample, 11% were seen once. A word on this clone: The antigen remains unidentified.

Germline loops: CDR1 MNHEY, CDR2 SVGAGI. The CDR3 is 14 residues long. With V trimmed by 6 bases and J by 6 bases, 4 bases remained unmatched. Overall study findings and caveats: Reads derived from cDNA could over-represent cells showing high TCR expression. Researchers report that Type 1 diabetes patients had moderately but significantly shorter TCRB CDR3s across all four CD4+ subsets.

The material sequenced was naive CD4+ T cells from blood. The chain combines TRBV6-5 with TRBJ2-2; 10 nucleotides agree with TRBD2. The source of this sequence is a woman aged 25 to 39 in good health. In nucleotides, the CDR3 is TGTGCCAGCAGACCGGGACTAGCGTCCGGGGAGCTGTTTTTT. Amino acid sequence: CASRPGLASGELFF.